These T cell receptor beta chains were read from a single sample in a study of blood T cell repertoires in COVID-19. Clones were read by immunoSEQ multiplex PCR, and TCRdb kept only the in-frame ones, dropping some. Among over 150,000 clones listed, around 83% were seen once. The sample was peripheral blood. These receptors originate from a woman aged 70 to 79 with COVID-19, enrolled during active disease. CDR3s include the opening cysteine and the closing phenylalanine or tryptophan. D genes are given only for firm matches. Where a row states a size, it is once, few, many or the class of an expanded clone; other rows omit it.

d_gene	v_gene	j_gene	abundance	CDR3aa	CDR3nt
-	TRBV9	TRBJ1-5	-	CASSVGTVNQPQHF	TGTGCCAGCAGCGTCGGGACTGTCAATCAGCCCCAGCATTTT
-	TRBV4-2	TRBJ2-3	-	CASSRTRAVSTDTQYF	TGTGCCAGCAGCCGCACGAGGGCGGTTAGCACAGATACGCAGTATTTT
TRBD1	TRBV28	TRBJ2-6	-	CASTGASSGANVLTF	TGTGCCAGTACAGGGGCGAGCTCCGGGGCCAACGTCCTGACTTTC
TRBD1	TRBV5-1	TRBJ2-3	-	CASSLAAGQGSTDTQYF	TGCGCCAGCAGCTTGGCCGCCGGACAGGGAAGCACAGATACGCAGTATTTT
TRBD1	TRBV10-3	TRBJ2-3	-	CAISESPGQGAPDTQYF	TGTGCCATCAGTGAGTCCCCGGGACAGGGTGCCCCAGATACGCAGTATTTT
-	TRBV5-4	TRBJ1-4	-	CASSLDGLNNEKLFF	TGTGCCAGCAGCTTGGATGGACTGAATAATGAAAAACTGTTTTTT
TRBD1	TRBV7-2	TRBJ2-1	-	CASRPAGGHSYNEQFF	TGTGCCAGCAGACCGGCAGGGGGCCATTCCTACAATGAGCAGTTCTTC
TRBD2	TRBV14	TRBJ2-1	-	CASSSRLAGGGEQFF	TGTGCCAGCAGCTCAAGACTAGCGGGAGGGGGTGAGCAGTTCTTC
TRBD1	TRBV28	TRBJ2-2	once	CASNPGTGDTGELFF	TGTGCCAGCAACCCAGGGACAGGGGACACCGGGGAGCTGTTTTTT
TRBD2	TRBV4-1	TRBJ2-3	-	CASSLQGLAGGPTITDTQYF	TGCGCCAGCAGCCTCCAGGGACTAGCGGGAGGCCCAACGATCACAGATACGCAGTATTTT
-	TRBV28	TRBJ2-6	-	CASSLTHLSGANVLTF	TGTGCCAGCAGTTTGACACACTTGTCTGGGGCCAACGTCCTGACTTTC
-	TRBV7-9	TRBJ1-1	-	CASSPRGLNTEAFF	TGTGCCAGCAGCCCCCGAGGGTTGAACACTGAAGCTTTCTTT
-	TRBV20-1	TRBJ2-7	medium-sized	CSASDNLGLSYF	TGCAGTGCTAGTGATAACCTGGGACTGTCATACTTC
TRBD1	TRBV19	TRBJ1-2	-	CASSITGGGYGYTF	TGTGCCAGTAGTATTACAGGGGGCGGCTATGGCTACACCTTC
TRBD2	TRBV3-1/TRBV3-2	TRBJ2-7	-	CASSNRLAGSEQYF	TGTGCCAGCAGTAACCGATTAGCGGGAAGCGAGCAGTACTTC
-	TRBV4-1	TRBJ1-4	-	CASSQQATNEKLFF	TGCGCCAGCAGCCAACAGGCCACTAATGAAAAACTGTTTTTT
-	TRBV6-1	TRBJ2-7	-	CASSAPSQGAGYEQYF	TGTGCCAGCAGTGCTCCGTCACAGGGTGCCGGCTACGAGCAGTACTTC
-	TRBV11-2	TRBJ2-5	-	CASSFGRVGQETQYF	TGTGCCAGCAGCTTCGGCAGGGTAGGACAAGAGACCCAGTACTTC
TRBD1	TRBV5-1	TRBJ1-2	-	CASSSVGTGNLVNYGYTF	TGCGCCAGCAGCTCGGTAGGGACAGGGAATTTGGTTAACTATGGCTACACCTTC
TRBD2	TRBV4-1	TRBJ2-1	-	CASSQGPSGRSNEQFF	TGCGCCAGCAGCCAAGGCCCTAGCGGGAGGAGCAATGAGCAGTTCTTC
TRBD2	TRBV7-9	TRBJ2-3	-	CASSFRTSGSADTQYF	TGTGCCAGCAGCTTCCGGACTAGCGGGAGTGCAGATACGCAGTATTTT
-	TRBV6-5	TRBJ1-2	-	CASKAGNYGYTF	TGTGCCAGCAAGGCAGGGAACTATGGCTACACCTTC
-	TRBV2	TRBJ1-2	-	CASSDVRQTYGYTF	TGTGCCAGCAGTGATGTCAGACAGACCTATGGCTACACCTTC
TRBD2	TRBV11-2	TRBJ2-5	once	CASMEARGAWETQYF	TGTGCCAGCATGGAGGCGCGGGGGGCTTGGGAGACCCAGTACTTC
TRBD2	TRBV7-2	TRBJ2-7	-	CASSLAGGPQEQYF	TGTGCCAGCAGCTTAGCGGGAGGGCCGCAAGAGCAGTACTTC
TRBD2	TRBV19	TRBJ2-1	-	CASNYGLAGSNEQFF	TGTGCCAGTAACTACGGACTAGCGGGCTCCAATGAGCAGTTCTTC
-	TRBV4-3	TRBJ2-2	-	CASSQSAGTNTGELFF	TGCGCCAGCAGCCAATCGGCAGGGACGAACACCGGGGAGCTGTTTTTT
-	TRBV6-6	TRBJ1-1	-	CASRLRDSEAFF	TGTGCCAGCAGACTCCGGGACTCTGAAGCTTTCTTT
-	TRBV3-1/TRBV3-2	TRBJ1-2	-	CASTKVSGVPAAGDGYTF	TGTGCCAGCACCAAAGTAAGCGGGGTGCCGGCCGCCGGGGACGGCTACACCTTC
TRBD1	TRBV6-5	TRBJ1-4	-	CASKGQGEPNEKLFF	TGTGCCAGCAAAGGGCAGGGGGAACCTAATGAAAAACTGTTTTTT
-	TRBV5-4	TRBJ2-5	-	CASSLARQETQYF	TGTGCCAGCAGCTTAGCCAGGCAGGAGACCCAGTACTTC
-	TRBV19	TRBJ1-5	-	CASSPSRNQPQHF	TGTGCCAGTAGCCCCTCCCGCAATCAGCCCCAGCATTTT
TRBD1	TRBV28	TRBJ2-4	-	CASSLPGTGGDIQYF	TGTGCCAGCAGCCTTCCGGGGACAGGGGGGGACATTCAGTACTTC
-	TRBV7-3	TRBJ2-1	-	CASSLGAGDGSEQFF	TGTGCCAGCAGCTTAGGGGCAGGAGATGGAAGTGAGCAGTTCTTC
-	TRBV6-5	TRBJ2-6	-	CASFAGKSGANVLTF	TGTGCCAGCTTTGCGGGGAAGTCTGGGGCCAACGTCCTGACTTTC
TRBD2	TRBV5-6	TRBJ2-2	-	CASSLGLGATGELFF	TGTGCCAGCAGCCTGGGACTAGGGGCCACCGGGGAGCTGTTTTTT
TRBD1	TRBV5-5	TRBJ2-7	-	CASSFGGRQGAYEQYF	TGTGCCAGCAGTTTCGGGGGCAGACAGGGGGCCTACGAGCAGTACTTC
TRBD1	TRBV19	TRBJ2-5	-	CASSNWDRGQETQYF	TGTGCCAGTAGTAATTGGGACAGGGGACAAGAGACCCAGTACTTC
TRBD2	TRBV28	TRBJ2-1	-	CASSLSPGGSSYNEQFF	TGTGCCAGCAGTTTATCCCCCGGGGGGAGCTCCTACAATGAGCAGTTCTTC
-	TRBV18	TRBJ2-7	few	CASSPAGLREQYF	TGTGCCAGCTCACCTGCGGGACTCCGCGAGCAGTACTTC
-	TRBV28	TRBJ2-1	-	CASSLFVTGLRGNEQFF	TGTGCCAGCAGTTTATTCGTGACAGGCTTAAGGGGGAATGAGCAGTTCTTC
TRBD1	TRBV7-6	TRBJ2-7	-	CASSLTGGGRYEQYF	TGTGCCAGCAGCTTGACAGGGGGTGGCCGCTACGAGCAGTACTTC
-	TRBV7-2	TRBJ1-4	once	CASSYRATNEKLFF	TGTGCCAGCAGCTACAGGGCAACTAATGAAAAACTGTTTTTT
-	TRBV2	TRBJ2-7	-	CASSGGQSPYEQYF	TGTGCCAGCAGTGGGGGGCAGTCTCCCTACGAGCAGTACTTC
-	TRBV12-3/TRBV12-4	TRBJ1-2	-	CASSLSGYYGYTF	TGTGCCAGCAGTTTATCAGGTTACTATGGCTACACCTTC
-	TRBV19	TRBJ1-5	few	CASSHQAPSNQPQHF	TGTGCCAGTAGTCATCAGGCACCAAGCAATCAGCCCCAGCATTTT
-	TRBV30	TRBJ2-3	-	CAWRPRGTRDTQYF	TGTGCCTGGAGGCCCCGCGGAACGCGGGATACGCAGTATTTT
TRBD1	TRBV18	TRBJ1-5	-	CASSPYGRQGDGQPQHF	TGTGCCAGCTCACCCTACGGGCGACAGGGAGATGGTCAGCCCCAGCATTTT
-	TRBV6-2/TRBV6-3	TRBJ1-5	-	CASSSDKGKSNQPQHF	TGTGCCAGCAGCTCGGACAAGGGGAAGAGCAATCAGCCCCAGCATTTT